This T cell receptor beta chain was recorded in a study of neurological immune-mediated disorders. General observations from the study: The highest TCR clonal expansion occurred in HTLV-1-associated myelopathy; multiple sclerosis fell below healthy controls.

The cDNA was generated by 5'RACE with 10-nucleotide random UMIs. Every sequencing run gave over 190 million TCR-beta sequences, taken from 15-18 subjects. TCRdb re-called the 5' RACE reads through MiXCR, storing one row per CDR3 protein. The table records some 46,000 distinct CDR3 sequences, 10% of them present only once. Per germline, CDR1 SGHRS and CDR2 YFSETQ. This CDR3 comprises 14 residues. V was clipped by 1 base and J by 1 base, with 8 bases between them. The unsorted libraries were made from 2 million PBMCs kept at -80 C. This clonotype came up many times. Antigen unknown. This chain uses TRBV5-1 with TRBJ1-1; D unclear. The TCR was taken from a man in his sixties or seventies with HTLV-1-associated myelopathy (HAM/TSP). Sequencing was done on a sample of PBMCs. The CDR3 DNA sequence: TGCGCCAGCAGCTTGTCAGGACCGAACACTGAAGCTTTCTTT. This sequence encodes CASSLSGPNTEAFF. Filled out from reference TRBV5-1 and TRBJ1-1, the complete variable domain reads KAGVTQTPRYLIKTRGQQVTLSCSPISGHRSVSWYQQTPGQGLQFLFEYFSETQRNKGNFPGRFSGRQFSNSRSEMNVSTLELGDSALYLCASSLSGPNTEAFFGQGTRLTVV.